This T cell receptor beta chain was sequenced for a study of T cells in Graves' hyperthyroidism and ophthalmopathy. General study results and limits: Most thyroid-expanded clonotypes above 0.001 were also found in blood.

Authors of the study amplified TCR beta CDR3 regions from RNA transcripts. Primed by the HTBI set, a first-round RT-PCR was run on the TCR CDR3. TCRdb itself ran the multiplex PCR reads through MiXCR, one entry per CDR3 protein. The table shows nearly 750,000 distinct CDR3 sequences, with over 35% occurring only once. At least ten counts were recorded for this clonotype. Its target is not known. Per germline, CDR1 SGHVS and CDR2 FQNEAQ. This CDR3 region has 16 residues. The ends lost 6 bases at V and 4 bases at J; junction bases unmatched: 12. V usage is TRBV7-8 and J usage is TRBJ1-2; 9 bases agree with TRBD1. This receptor was identified in a woman aged 40 to 50 with Graves' hyperthyroidism. The sequenced sample consisted of blood. CDR3 region: CASSRLRTGARYGYTF. CDR3 nucleotide sequence: TGTGCCAGCAGTCGGCTTAGGACAGGGGCCCGCTATGGCTACACCTTC.